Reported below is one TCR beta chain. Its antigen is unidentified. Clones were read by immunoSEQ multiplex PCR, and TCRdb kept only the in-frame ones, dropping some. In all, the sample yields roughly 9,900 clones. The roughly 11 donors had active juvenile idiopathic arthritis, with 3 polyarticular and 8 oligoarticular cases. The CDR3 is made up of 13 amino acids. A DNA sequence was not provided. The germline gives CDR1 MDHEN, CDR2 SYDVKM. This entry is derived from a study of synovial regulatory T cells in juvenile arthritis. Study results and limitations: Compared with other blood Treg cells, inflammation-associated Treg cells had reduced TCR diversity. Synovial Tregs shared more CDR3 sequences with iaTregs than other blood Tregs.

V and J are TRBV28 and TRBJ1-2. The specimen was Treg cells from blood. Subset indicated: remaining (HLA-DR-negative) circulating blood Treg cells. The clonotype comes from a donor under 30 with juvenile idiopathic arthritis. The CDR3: CASSFSRNYGYTF.